This TCR beta chain was identified during a study of response to subunit inactivated influenza vaccine. Broader study findings: T cells newly recruited by each seasonal influenza vaccination are few, the authors suggested.

Comments on this clonotype: Its specificity is not known.

V was clipped by 3 bases and J by 3 bases; unmatched bases: 5. Germline CDR1 is KGHDR and CDR2 is SFDVKD. This CDR3 is built from 16 residues. From the RT-PCR reads, TCRdb called clonotypes with MiXCR, one entry per CDR3 protein. The sample lists under 950,000 distinct CDR3 sequences; approximately 21% were seen once. This sequence was found in a man over 45 who received an inactivated influenza vaccine. The chain couples TRBV24-1 to TRBJ1-5, with 9 bases fitting TRBD1. Sequencing was performed on PBMCs from blood, taken 5 to 6 days after vaccination. The CDR3 loop is CATSDPGQGSNQPQHF. The CDR3 nucleotides are TGTGCCACCAGTGATCCGGGACAGGGCTCCAATCAGCCCCAGCATTTT.